These T cell receptor beta chains were read from a single sample in a study of patients and donors after allogeneic stem cell transplantation. TCRdb reprocessed the RT-PCR reads with MiXCR, giving one entry per CDR3 protein. The sample lists about a million distinct CDR3 sequences, more than 15% occurring once. Sequenced: blood, either unsorted or a sorted T cell fraction (not recorded which). The receptor set was obtained from a human donor who was either an allogeneic HSCT recipient or a stem cell or donor lymphocyte infusion donor (not recorded which). It is not recorded whose cells these are; they may come from a transplant donor. The CDR3 runs from the conserved cysteine through the conserved F or W. Fields, in order: V gene, J gene, D gene, clone size, CDR3 protein, CDR3 DNA. The D gene is left open where the match is weak. Rows may omit the clone size; those that give it use once, few, many or a size class.

>TRBV7-9|TRBJ2-1|NA|many
CASSLTTRSYNEQFF
TGTGCCAGCAGCTTGACGACTAGATCCTACAATGAGCAGTTCTTC
>TRBV7-3|TRBJ2-1|TRBD2|NA
CASSFLAGVRDEQFF
TGTGCCAGCAGCTTCCTAGCGGGAGTTAGGGATGAGCAGTTCTTC
>TRBV24-1|TRBJ1-5|NA|many
CATSERNQPQHF
TGTGCCACCAGTGAGCGGAATCAGCCCCAGCATTTT
>TRBV20-1|TRBJ2-3|NA|few
CSARVSSDTQYF
TGCAGTGCTAGAGTGTCTTCAGATACGCAGTATTTT
>TRBV7-2|TRBJ1-1|NA|NA
CASSPIREAFF
TGTGCCAGCAGCCCTATCCGTGAAGCTTTCTTT
>TRBV24-1|TRBJ2-1|TRBD1|NA
CATSDSRTGSLLGGSYNEQFF
TGTGCCACCAGTGACTCCCGGACAGGTTCCCTACTAGGGGGCTCCTACAATGAGCAGTTCTTC
>TRBV10-3|TRBJ1-1|NA|NA
CAISELDAEAFF
TGTGCCATCAGTGAGTTAGATGCTGAAGCTTTCTTT
>TRBV6-2/TRBV6-3|TRBJ2-5|NA|few
CASSFDGGLQETQYF
TGTGCCAGCAGTTTCGACGGGGGCCTCCAAGAGACCCAGTACTTC
>TRBV5-1|TRBJ1-2|TRBD1|NA
CASSLGSGGNRGYTF
TGCGCCAGCAGCTTGGGATCAGGGGGGAATCGTGGCTACACCTTC
>TRBV4-2|TRBJ2-1|NA|few
CASRSSSELYNEQFF
TGTGCCAGCAGATCGTCGTCAGAATTATACAATGAGCAGTTCTTC